This T cell receptor beta chain was recovered during a study of blood T cell repertoires in COVID-19. For the study at large: There were acute and convalescent COVID-19 samples, and they came from the United States, Italy and Spain. Sample material is recorded as cDNA or gDNA derived from T cells, B-cell-depleted T cells, or PBMCs.

In the original analysis: Estimated nucleated cell counts came from reference gene primer amplification. TCRdb's copy holds only in-frame clones and misses some; the assay was immunoSEQ multiplex PCR. V, J and clone size are taken as reported in that table, and D and trimming were inferred from the DNA itself. The sample has roughly 250,000 clones, approximately 86% seen once; the top ten hold 4.5% to 6%. The CDR3 extends over 16 amino acids. J gave up 5 bases and V 4 bases, and 3 bases lay outside the gene matches. Germline CDR1 reads SGHRS; CDR2 reads YFSETQ. The clonotype was recovered from a woman over 75 with active or convalescent COVID-19. The source material was peripheral blood. V is TRBV5-1 and J is TRBJ2-2; 15 nucleotides align to TRBD2. CDR3 protein: CASSLGLAGGTGELFF. For the CDR3, the DNA is TGCGCCAGCAGCCTGGGACTAGCGGGAGGAACCGGGGAGCTGTTTTTT.